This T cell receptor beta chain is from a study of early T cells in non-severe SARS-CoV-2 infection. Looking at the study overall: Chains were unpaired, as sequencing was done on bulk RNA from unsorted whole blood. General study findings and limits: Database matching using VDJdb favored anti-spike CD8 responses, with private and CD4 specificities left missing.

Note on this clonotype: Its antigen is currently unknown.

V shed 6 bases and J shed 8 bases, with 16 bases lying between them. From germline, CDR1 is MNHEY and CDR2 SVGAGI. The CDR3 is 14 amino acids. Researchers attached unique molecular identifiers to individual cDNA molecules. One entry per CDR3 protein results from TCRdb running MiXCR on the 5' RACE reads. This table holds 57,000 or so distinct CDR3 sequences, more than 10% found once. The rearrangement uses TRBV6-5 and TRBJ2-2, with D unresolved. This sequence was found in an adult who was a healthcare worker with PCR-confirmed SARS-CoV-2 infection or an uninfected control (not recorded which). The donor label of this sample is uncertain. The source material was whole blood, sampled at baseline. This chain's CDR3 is CASRPRDPRGELFF. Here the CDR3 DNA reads TGTGCCAGCAGGCCTCGAGATCCTCGGGGGGAGCTGTTTTTT.